This TCR beta chain was sequenced during a study of shared clonotypes between healthy human individuals. The donors, healthy adults who were HIV-negative, had experienced no recent acute infections or vaccinations. As processed by the authors: Junction-only immunoSEQ sequences carried no quality scores, so filtering differed. TCRdb's copy holds only in-frame clones and misses some; the assay was immunoSEQ multiplex PCR. That table is the source of V, J and clone size, and D and trimming were worked out from the DNA. This sample has about 480,000 clones; around 74% occur once, and the top ten carry 10% to 15%. This clone was seen only a few times. This TCR was sampled from a woman aged 40 to 50 in good health. Some clones in this sample may be carry-over from other donors' samples. Sequencing was done on a sample of PBMCs.

The CDR3 here is CASSFGSMETQYF. CDR3 DNA sequence: TGTGCCAGCAGCTTTGGCTCGATGGAGACCCAGTACTTC. The chain employs TRBV11-1 and TRBJ2-5; D is ambiguous. Between the trimmed V and J ends, which lost 3 bases and 5 bases, there was a span of 10 bases. The CDR3 has 13 amino acids. CDR1 is SGHAT and CDR2 is FQDESV in the germline V gene (reference sequence).